The clone carrying this TCR beta chain was observed a few times. Its antigen remains unknown. The entry originates in a study of beta chain features in type 1 diabetes. Broader study findings: Shorter TCRB CDR3s, moderately but significantly so, were found in Type 1 diabetes patients in all four CD4+ subsets.

Germline V gene sequence: CDR1 SGHDN, CDR2 FVKESK. The V gene end was trimmed by 4 bases and the J gene end by 2 bases; junction bases not matched to a gene: 2. This CDR3 spans 16 amino acids. TCRB transcripts that were expressed got sequenced, as all of the isolated RNA had been reverse transcribed. Method: immunoSEQ multiplex PCR; TCRdb's copy keeps in-frame clones and lacks some. The profile covers around 190,000 clones, with approximately 13% appearing a single time and about 0.58% taken by the ten largest. The sequencing input was central memory CD4+ T cells from blood. The receptor comes from a woman aged 18-30 years in good health. This chain joins TRBV14 and TRBJ2-7; TRBD2 matches at 16 bases. CDR3 sequence reads: CASSPGLAGGPYEQYF. The CDR3 nucleotides read TGTGCCAGCAGCCCGGGACTAGCGGGAGGGCCCTACGAGCAGTACTTC.